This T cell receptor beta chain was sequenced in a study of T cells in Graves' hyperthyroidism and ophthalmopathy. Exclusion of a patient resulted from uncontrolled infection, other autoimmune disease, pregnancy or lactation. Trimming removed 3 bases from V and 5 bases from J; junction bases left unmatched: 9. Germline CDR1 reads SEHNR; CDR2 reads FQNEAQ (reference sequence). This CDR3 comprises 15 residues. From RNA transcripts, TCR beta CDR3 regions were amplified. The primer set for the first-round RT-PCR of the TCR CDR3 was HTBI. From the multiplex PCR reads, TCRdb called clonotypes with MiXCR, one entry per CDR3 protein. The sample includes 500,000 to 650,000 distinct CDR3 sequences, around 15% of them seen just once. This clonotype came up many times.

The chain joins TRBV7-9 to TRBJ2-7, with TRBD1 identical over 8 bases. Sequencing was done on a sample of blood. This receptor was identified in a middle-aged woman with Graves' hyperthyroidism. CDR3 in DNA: TGTGCCAGCAGCTTCCGAGACAGGGGATTACACGAGCAGTACTTC. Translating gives CASSFRDRGLHEQYF. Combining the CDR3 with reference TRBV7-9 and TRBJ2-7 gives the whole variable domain DTGVSQNPRHKITKRGQNVTFRCDPISEHNRLYWYRQTLGQGPEFLTYFQNEAQLEKSRLLSDRFSAERPKGSFSTLEIQRTEQGDSAMYLCASSFRDRGLHEQYFGPGTRLTVT.